This T cell receptor (beta chain) originates from a study of blood T cell repertoires in COVID-19. Study-wide background: The United States, Italy and Spain were the sources of the acute and convalescent COVID-19 samples. Sources were T cells, B-cell-depleted T cells, or PBMCs; the material itself was cDNA or gDNA.

Per the original data handling: Reference gene primer amplification in the assay estimated nucleated cell counts. This table comes from immunoSEQ multiplex PCR, and its TCRdb copy is limited to in-frame clones, with some not included. That table is the source of V, J and clone size, and D and trimming were worked out from the DNA. The sample consists of 90,000 to 140,000 clones, approximately 78% of them appearing once. Germline V gives CDR1 SEHNR, CDR2 FQNEAQ (reference sequence). With 9 bases removed from V and 6 bases from J, the gap between germline ends came to 12 bases. There are 12 residues in the CDR3.

The chain has TRBV7-9 and TRBJ2-1, with D perhaps TRBD1 (5 bases). The specimen was peripheral blood. The receptor comes from a woman aged 80 or older with acute or convalescent COVID-19. The DNA of the CDR3 is TGTGCCAGGGACACAGGTAGCAATGAGCAGTTCTTC. Protein: CARDTGSNEQFF.